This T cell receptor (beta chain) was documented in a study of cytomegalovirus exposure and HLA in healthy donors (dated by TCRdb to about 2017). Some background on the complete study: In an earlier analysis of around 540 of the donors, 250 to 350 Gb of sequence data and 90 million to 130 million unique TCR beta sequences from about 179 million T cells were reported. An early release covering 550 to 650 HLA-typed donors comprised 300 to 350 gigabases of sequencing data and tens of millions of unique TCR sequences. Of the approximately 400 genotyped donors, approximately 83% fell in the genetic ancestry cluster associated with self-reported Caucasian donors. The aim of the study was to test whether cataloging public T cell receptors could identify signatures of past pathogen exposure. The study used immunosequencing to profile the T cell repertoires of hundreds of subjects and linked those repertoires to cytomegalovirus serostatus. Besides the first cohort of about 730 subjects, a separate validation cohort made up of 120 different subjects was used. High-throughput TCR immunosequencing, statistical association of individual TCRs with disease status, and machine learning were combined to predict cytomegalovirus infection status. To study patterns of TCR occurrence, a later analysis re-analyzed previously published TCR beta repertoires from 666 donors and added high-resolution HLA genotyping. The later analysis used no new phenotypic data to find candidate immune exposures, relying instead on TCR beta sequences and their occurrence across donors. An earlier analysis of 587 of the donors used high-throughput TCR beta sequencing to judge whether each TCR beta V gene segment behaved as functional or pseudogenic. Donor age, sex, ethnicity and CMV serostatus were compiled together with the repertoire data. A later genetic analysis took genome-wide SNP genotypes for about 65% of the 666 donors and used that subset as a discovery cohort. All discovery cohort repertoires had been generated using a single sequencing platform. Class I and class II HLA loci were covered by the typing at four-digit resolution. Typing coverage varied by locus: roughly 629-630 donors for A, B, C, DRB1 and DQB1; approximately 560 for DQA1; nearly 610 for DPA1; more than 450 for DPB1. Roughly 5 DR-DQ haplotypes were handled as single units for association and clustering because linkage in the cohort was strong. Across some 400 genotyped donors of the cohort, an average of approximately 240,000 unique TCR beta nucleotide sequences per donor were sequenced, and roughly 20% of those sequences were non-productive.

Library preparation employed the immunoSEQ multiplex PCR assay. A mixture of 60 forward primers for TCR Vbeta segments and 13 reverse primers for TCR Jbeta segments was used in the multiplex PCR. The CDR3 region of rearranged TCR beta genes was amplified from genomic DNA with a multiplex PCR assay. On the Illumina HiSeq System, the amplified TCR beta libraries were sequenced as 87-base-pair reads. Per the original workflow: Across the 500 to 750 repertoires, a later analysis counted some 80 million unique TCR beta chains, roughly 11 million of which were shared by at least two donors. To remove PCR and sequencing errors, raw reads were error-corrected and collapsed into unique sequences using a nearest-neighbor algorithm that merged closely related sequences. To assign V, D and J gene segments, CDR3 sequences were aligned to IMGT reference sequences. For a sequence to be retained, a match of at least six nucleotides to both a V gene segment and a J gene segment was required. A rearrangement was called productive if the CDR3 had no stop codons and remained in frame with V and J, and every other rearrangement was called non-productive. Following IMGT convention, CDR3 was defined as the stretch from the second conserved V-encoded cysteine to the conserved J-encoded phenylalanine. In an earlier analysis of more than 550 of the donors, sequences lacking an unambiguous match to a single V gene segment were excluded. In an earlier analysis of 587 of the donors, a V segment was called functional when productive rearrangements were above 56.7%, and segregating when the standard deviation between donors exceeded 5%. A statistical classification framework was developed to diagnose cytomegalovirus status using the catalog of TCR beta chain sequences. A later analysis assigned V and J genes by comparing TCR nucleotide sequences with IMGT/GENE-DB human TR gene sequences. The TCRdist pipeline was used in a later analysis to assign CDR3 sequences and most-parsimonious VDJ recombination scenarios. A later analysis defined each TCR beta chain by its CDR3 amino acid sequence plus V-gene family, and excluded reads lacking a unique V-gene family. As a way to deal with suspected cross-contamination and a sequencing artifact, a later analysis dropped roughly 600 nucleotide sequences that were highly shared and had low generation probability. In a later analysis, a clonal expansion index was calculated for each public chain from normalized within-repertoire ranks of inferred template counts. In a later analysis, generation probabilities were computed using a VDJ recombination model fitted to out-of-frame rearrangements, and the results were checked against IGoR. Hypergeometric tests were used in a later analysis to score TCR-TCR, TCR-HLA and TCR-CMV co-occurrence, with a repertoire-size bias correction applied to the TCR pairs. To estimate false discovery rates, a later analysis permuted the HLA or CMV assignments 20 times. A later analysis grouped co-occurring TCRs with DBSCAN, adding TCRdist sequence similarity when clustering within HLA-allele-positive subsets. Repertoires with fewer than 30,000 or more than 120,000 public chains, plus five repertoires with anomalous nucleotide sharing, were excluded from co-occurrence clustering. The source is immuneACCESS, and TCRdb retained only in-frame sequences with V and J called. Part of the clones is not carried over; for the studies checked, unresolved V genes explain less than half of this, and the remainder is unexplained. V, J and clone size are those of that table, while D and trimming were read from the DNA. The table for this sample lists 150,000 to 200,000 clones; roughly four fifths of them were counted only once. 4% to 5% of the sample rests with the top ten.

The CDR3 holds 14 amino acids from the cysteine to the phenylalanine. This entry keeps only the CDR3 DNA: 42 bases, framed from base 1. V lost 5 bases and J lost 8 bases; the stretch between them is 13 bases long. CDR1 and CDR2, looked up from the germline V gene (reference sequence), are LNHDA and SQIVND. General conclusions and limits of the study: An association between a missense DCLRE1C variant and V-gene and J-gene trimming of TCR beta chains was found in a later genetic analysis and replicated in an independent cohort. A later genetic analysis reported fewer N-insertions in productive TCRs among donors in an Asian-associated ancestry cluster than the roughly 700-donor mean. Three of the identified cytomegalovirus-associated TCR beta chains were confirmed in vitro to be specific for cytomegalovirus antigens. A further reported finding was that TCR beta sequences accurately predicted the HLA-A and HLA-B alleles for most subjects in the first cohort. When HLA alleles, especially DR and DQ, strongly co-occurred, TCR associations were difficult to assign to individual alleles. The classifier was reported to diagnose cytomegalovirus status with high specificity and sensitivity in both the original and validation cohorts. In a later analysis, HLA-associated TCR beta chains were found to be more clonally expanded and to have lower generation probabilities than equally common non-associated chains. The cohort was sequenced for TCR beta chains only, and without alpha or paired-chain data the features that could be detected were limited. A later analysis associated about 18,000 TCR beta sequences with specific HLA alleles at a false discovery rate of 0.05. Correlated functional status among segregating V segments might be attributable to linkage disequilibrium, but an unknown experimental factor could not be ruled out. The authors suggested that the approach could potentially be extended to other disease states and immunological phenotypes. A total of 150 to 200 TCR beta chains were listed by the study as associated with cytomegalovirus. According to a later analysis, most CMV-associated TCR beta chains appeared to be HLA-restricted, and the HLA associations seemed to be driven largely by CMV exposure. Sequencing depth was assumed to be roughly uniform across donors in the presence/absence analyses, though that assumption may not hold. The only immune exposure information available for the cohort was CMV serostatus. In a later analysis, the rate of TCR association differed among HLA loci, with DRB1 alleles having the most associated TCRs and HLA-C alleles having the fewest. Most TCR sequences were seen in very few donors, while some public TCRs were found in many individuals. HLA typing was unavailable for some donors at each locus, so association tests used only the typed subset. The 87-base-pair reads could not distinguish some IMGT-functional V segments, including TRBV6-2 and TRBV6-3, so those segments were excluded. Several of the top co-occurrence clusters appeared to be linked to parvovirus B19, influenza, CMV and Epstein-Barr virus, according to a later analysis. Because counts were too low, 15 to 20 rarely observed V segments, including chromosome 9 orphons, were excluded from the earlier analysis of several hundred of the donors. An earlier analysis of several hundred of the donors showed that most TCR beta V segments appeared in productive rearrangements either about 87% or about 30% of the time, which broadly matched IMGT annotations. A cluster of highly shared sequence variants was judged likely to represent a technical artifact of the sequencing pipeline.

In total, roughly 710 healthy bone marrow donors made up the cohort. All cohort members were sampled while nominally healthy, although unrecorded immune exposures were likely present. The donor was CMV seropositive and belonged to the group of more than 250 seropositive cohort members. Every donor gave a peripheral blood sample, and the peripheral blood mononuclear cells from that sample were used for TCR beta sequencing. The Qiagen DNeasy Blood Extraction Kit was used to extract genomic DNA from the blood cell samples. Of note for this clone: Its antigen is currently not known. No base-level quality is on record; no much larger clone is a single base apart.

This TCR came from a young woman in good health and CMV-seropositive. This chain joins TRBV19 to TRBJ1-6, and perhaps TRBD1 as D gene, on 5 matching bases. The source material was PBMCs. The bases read TGTGCCAGTAGTGGTTCCTCGGGGGATTCACCCCTCCACTTT. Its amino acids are CASSGSSGDSPLHF.